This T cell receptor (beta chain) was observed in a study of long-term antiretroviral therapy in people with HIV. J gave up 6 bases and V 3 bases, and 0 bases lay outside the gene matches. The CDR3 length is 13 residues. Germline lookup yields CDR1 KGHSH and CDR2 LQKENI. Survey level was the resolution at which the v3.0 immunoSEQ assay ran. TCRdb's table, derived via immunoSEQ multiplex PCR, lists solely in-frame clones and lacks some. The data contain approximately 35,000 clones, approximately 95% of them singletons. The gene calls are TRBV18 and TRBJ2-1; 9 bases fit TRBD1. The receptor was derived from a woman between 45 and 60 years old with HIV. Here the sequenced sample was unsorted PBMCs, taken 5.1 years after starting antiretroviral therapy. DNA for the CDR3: TGTGCCAGCTCACCGACAGGGGGCAATGAGCAGTTCTTC. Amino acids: CASSPTGGNEQFF.